The T cell receptor (beta chain) under discussion was sequenced for a study of cytomegalovirus exposure and HLA in healthy donors. Study conclusions and caveats: A later analysis reportedly identified an Asian-associated ancestry cluster as carrying fewer N-insertions than the approximately 640-donor mean. Within the data, a cluster of highly shared sequence variants was likely a sequencing artifact.

Turning to this clone: Its target is unknown.

PCR primers comprised 60 Vbeta and 13 Jbeta primers. Generated by immunoSEQ multiplex PCR, the TCRdb table keeps only in-frame clones and is missing some. Of roughly 140,000 clones in the sample, 70% were seen once. The CDR3 spans 15 residues. Unmatched junction bases numbered 9, after V lost 4 bases and J lost 4 bases. Germline V gene data show CDR1 as MNHEY and CDR2 as SVGAGI. The sequence was collected from a woman between 25 and 40 years old in good health and CMV-seronegative. This sequence joins TRBV6-5 and TRBJ1-2, with 7 bases fitting TRBD1. The material sequenced was PBMCs. CDR3 in DNA: TGTGCCAGCAGTTTCACAGGGGAAGGTGGCTATGGCTACACCTTC. It specifies CASSFTGEGGYGYTF.